The clone carrying this T cell receptor beta chain was picked up many times. Its antigen remains unknown. TCRdb called the 5' RACE reads again in MiXCR, with one record for every CDR3 protein. The profile shows about 220,000 distinct CDR3 sequences, about 7.5% of them singletons. This sample was taken from a study of identical twins. General study points: Conclusions relied on cross-sectional statistical analysis, not following the same donors.

These data were also reused for a study on yellow fever vaccine responses in identical twins.

This clonotype was sampled from a young woman in good health. The sequenced sample consisted of memory (CD45RO+) T cells sorted from blood.

CDR3 coding DNA: TGTGCCAGCAGCCCTCCCGGGGACAGGGCACAGCCCCAGCATTTT. Protein: CASSPPGDRAQPQHF. V and J are TRBV7-9 and TRBJ1-5; 9 bases align to TRBD1. With 5 bases clipped from V and 7 bases from J, the junction kept 9 bases outside the gene matches. CDR1 and CDR2 from the germline V gene are SEHNR and FQNEAQ (reference sequence). The CDR3 has 15 amino acids.